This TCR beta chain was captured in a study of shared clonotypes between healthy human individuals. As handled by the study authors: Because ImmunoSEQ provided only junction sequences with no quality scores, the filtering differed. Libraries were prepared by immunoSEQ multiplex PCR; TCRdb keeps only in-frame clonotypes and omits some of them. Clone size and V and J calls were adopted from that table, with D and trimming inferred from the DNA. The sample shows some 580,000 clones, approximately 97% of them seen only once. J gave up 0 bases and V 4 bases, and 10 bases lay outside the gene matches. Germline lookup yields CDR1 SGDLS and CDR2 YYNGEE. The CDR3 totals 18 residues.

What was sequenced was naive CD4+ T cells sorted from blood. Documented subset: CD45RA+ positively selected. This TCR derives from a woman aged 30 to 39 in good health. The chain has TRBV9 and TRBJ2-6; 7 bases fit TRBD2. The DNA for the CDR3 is TGTGCCAGCAGCCCACGAGCGGGGTCAAACTCTGGGGCCAACGTCCTGACTTTC. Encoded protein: CASSPRAGSNSGANVLTF.